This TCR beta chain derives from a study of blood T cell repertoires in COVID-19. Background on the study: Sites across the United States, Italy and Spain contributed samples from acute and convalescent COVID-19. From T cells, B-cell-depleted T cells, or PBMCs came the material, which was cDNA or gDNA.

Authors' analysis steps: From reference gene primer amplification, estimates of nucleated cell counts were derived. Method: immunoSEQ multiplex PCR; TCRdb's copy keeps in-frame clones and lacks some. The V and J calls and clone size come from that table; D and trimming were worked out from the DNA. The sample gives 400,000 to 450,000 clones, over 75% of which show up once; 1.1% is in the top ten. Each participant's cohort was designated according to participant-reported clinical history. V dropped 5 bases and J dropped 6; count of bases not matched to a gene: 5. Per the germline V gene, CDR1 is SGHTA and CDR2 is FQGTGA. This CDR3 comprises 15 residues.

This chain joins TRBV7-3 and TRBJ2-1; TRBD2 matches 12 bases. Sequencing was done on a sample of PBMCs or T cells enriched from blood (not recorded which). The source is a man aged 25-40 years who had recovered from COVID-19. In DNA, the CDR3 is TGTGCCAGCAGCCTTGGACTAGCGGGAAGCAATGAGCAGTTCTTC. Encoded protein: CASSLGLAGSNEQFF.